This is a list of T cell receptor beta chains from one sample in a study of cytomegalovirus exposure and HLA in healthy donors. Sequenced by immunoSEQ multiplex PCR; TCRdb stores in-frame clones only, minus some. Among about 200,000 clones listed, 81% were seen once. The sequenced sample was PBMCs. The source is a woman in her twenties or thirties in good health and CMV-seronegative. The CDR3 runs from the conserved cysteine through the conserved F or W. The D gene is left open where the match is weak. Clone sizes are given selectively: once, few, many, or a class where the clone is expanded.

cdr3_nt cdr3_aa j_call clone_size d_call v_call
TGTGCCAGCAGCCACCCGACAGTCCAAGAGACCCAGTACTTC CASSHPTVQETQYF TRBJ2-5 - - TRBV5-4
TGTGCCAGCAGCTTAGTCCCCCTTCAAGCAGGGAATGAGCAGTTCTTC CASSLVPLQAGNEQFF TRBJ2-1 - - TRBV7-2
TGTGCCAGCAGCGTAGGAGAAAATCAGCCCCAGCATTTT CASSVGENQPQHF TRBJ1-5 - - TRBV9
TGCAGCGCGGACAGGGGGCAAACCGGGGAGCTGTTTTTT CSADRGQTGELFF TRBJ2-2 - TRBD1 TRBV29-1
TGTGCCAGCAGCTTAGTTTGGGGGGGGAGCGAGACCCAGTACTTC CASSLVWGGSETQYF TRBJ2-5 - TRBD2 TRBV7-2
TGTGCCAGCAGTCCAGGGCTAAGCAATCAGCCCCAGCATTTT CASSPGLSNQPQHF TRBJ1-5 - - TRBV6-5
TGTGCCAGCGGAAAGGGACTAGCGGGCACAGATACGCAGTATTTT CASGKGLAGTDTQYF TRBJ2-3 few TRBD2 TRBV2
TGTGCCTGGAGTACCGGACAGGGACGGACTGAAGCTTTCTTT CAWSTGQGRTEAFF TRBJ1-1 - TRBD1 TRBV30
TGTGCCAGCAGTCCCCCGGGATCCTACCTCTCCTACGAGCAGTACTTC CASSPPGSYLSYEQYF TRBJ2-7 - - TRBV27
TGCGCCAGCAGCCAGGTCCTAGCGGGAGTTGGCACCGGGGAGCTGTTTTTT CASSQVLAGVGTGELFF TRBJ2-2 - TRBD2 TRBV4-1
TGTGCCAGCAGCTCCTCCTCAGGGACAGGTTCCATGAACACTGAAGCTTTCTTT CASSSSSGTGSMNTEAFF TRBJ1-1 - TRBD1 TRBV7-6
TGTGCCAGCAGCCAAGTAACAGGGGACGCCGGAGAGACCCAGTACTTC CASSQVTGDAGETQYF TRBJ2-5 - TRBD1 TRBV4-2
TGTGCCAGCAGCTTTGTCCCGATCGGACTATTGGGGGACTACGAGCAGTACTTC CASSFVPIGLLGDYEQYF TRBJ2-7 - - TRBV7-8
TGTGCCAGCAGCTTAGCTACGTCAGTTCAAGAGACCCAGTACTTC CASSLATSVQETQYF TRBJ2-5 - - TRBV7-6
TGTGCCAGCAGTCCACAGGTAACTATGAACACTGAAGCTTTCTTT CASSPQVTMNTEAFF TRBJ1-1 - - TRBV27
TGTGCCAGTAGTATAGCGACAGGGGGCAACTATGGCTACACCTTC CASSIATGGNYGYTF TRBJ1-2 - TRBD1 TRBV19
TGCACCAGCAGCCAGTCTCCTACGACAGCCTACGGCTACACCTTC CTSSQSPTTAYGYTF TRBJ1-2 - - TRBV1
TGTGCCAGCAGAGCCGGGACAGGGGTCACAGATACGCAGTATTTT CASRAGTGVTDTQYF TRBJ2-3 few TRBD1 TRBV6-1
TGTGCCAGCAGTACAGGGTTAGGTGGCTACACCTTC CASSTGLGGYTF TRBJ1-2 - - TRBV6-1
TGTGCCAGTAGTCCCCCTACAGGGATCACCGGGGAGCTGTTTTTT CASSPPTGITGELFF TRBJ2-2 - - TRBV19
TGTGCCAGCAGAGGACAGGCCATTGGGGCCGGGGAGCTGTTTTTT CASRGQAIGAGELFF TRBJ2-2 - TRBD1 TRBV2
TGTGCCAGTACCAAGACTAGCGGATACTACAATGAGCAGTTCTTC CASTKTSGYYNEQFF TRBJ2-1 - TRBD2 TRBV19
TGTGCCAGCAGCGAAACAGGAGAGATTGTCACCGGGGAGCTGTTTTTT CASSETGEIVTGELFF TRBJ2-2 once - TRBV2
TGTGCCAGCGGCCCTTACGAGCAGTACTTC CASGPYEQYF TRBJ2-7 - - TRBV27
TGTGCCAGCAGCGTAGGAAGCCGAAGCGGGAGGGCCCCTGAGCAGTTCTTC CASSVGSRSGRAPEQFF TRBJ2-1 - TRBD2 TRBV9
TGTGCCAGCAGCAGATGGGGGGGGCAGGCTTTCTTT CASSRWGGQAFF TRBJ1-1 - - TRBV27
TGTGCCAGCAGAAAGGGGCAGGAATTGACCTACGAGCAGTACTTC CASRKGQELTYEQYF TRBJ2-7 - - TRBV6-1
TGTGCCAGCAGCCAAGATGCGAGACAGGGGAACACTGAAGCTTTCTTT CASSQDARQGNTEAFF TRBJ1-1 - TRBD1 TRBV4-2
TGTGCCAGCAGTAGGGACTTCTGGGGCGAGCAGTACTTC CASSRDFWGEQYF TRBJ2-7 - - TRBV2
TGTGCCAGTTACGAAAACACCTACAATGAGCAGTTCTTC CASYENTYNEQFF TRBJ2-1 - - TRBV6-5
TGTGCCAGCAGCTACCCAGGGGGCCCCTACGAGCAGTACTTC CASSYPGGPYEQYF TRBJ2-7 - TRBD1 TRBV7-2
TGTGCCAGCAGTTCCCACCTACAGGGGGCTGGTGAAAAACTGTTTTTT CASSSHLQGAGEKLFF TRBJ1-4 - TRBD1 TRBV27
TGTGCCAGCTCACCCCGTGGGACGGGAGGGCCTAAACACGAGCAGTACTTC CASSPRGTGGPKHEQYF TRBJ2-7 - TRBD2 TRBV18
TGTGCCAGCAGCGTAGTGTCATCGGGGGTAGGAAACACCATATATTTT CASSVVSSGVGNTIYF TRBJ1-3 - - TRBV9
TGTGCAAGTCGCTTAGAGGGAAAGGGGTCTTCACCCCTCCACTTT CASRLEGKGSSPLHF TRBJ1-6 - - TRBV12-2
TGCGCCAGCAGCTTGGGGTCTAGCGGTGCCTACAATGAGCAGTTCTTC CASSLGSSGAYNEQFF TRBJ2-1 few TRBD2 TRBV5-1
TGTGCCAGCAGCTTAGAGCCCTCCAATACGCAGTATTTT CASSLEPSNTQYF TRBJ2-3 - - TRBV7-2
TGTGCCTGGAAGTATGGGACTTTCGATGAGCAGTTCTTC CAWKYGTFDEQFF TRBJ2-1 few - TRBV30
TGTGCCAGCAGCTTAGCTTATAACTATGGCTACACCTTC CASSLAYNYGYTF TRBJ1-2 few - TRBV7-2
TGTGCCAGCAGCCAAGATTACAGAGCCCACTATGGCTACACCTTC CASSQDYRAHYGYTF TRBJ1-2 - - TRBV4-2
TGTGCCAGCAGTAGAAACAGGGGCAGAGGGGAAAAACTGTTTTTT CASSRNRGRGEKLFF TRBJ1-4 - TRBD1 TRBV27
TGCGCCAGCAGCTTCTATTCGGGAGACTACAATGAGCAGTTCTTC CASSFYSGDYNEQFF TRBJ2-1 - - TRBV5-1
TGCGCCAGCAACCCCCAATCCAGTACCAATCAGCCCCAGCATTTT CASNPQSSTNQPQHF TRBJ1-5 - - TRBV4-1
TGCGCCAGCAGCCACCCCTCAGGGGGCACTGAAGCTTTCTTT CASSHPSGGTEAFF TRBJ1-1 - TRBD1 TRBV4-1
TGTGCCAGTAGGGAAACAGGGGCGGATGGCTACACCTTC CASRETGADGYTF TRBJ1-2 - TRBD1 TRBV19
TGTGCCAGCAGCTTGGTTAGTACAGCAGATACGCAGTATTTT CASSLVSTADTQYF TRBJ2-3 - - TRBV5-6
TGTGCCAGCGGTGCAGCTATCTACGAGCAGTACTTC CASGAAIYEQYF TRBJ2-7 - - TRBV2
TGTGCCAGCAGCACCACAGGGGTTCAGAAAACTGAAGCTTTCTTT CASSTTGVQKTEAFF TRBJ1-1 - TRBD1 TRBV7-2
TGTGCCAGCAGCGCGGGGGAGGGATTCCAAGAGACCCAGTACTTC CASSAGEGFQETQYF TRBJ2-5 - TRBD2 TRBV7-6
TGTGCCAGCAGCCAGGGACAGGGGGTTCTGGAGACCCAGTACTTC CASSQGQGVLETQYF TRBJ2-5 - TRBD1 TRBV7-3
TGTGCCAGCAGTCTCCCGGGACACCCAAACGAGCAGTACTTC CASSLPGHPNEQYF TRBJ2-7 - - TRBV6-5
TGTGCCAGCAGTTCGCCAGGGTTGAACACTGAAGCTTTCTTT CASSSPGLNTEAFF TRBJ1-1 - - TRBV27
TGTGCCAGCAGCCAAAACAGGAACACCATATATTTT CASSQNRNTIYF TRBJ1-3 - - TRBV5-6
TGTGCCAGCAGCTTGGGCAACGTCGAGCAGTACTTC CASSLGNVEQYF TRBJ2-7 - - TRBV7-9
TGTGCCAGCAGCTTAGGACAGGGGCTGCGCTATGGCTACACCTTC CASSLGQGLRYGYTF TRBJ1-2 once TRBD1 TRBV7-9
TGTGCCAGCAGCCTATCGGGACAGGGATTAAACGAGCAGTACTTC CASSLSGQGLNEQYF TRBJ2-7 - TRBD1 TRBV13
TGCAGCGTTGACAGCCTAGCGGGAGAAACCAGGCGGTACTTC CSVDSLAGETRRYF TRBJ2-7 - TRBD2 TRBV29-1
TGTGCCAGCAGCGCCCACAGGGCCGGGGACACTGAAGCTTTCTTT CASSAHRAGDTEAFF TRBJ1-1 - - TRBV9